These 26 T cell receptor beta chains share one sample of origin, sequenced in a study of OX40 agonist ivuxolimab in advanced cancers. The data were produced by immunoSEQ multiplex PCR, yet TCRdb's version contains in-frame clones alone and is incomplete. The data show 55,000 or so clones, with around 86% seen just once and around 15% held by the top ten. Sequenced here: CD4+ or CD8+ T cells sorted from blood, sampled in a trial of the OX40 agonist ivuxolimab. These receptors all come from an adult with an advanced solid tumor such as melanoma, head and neck, liver or kidney cancer.

The chain uses TRBV20-1 and TRBJ1-2; D may be TRBD1 (5 bases). The germline V and J ends were trimmed by 7 bases and 4 bases, with 10 bases remaining between them. Germline assignment: CDR1 DFQATT and CDR2 SNEGSKA (reference sequence). The CDR3 runs 11 residues. The CDR3 DNA sequence: TGCAGTGGGGGGTTTGGCTATGGCTACACCTTC. This encodes CSGGFGYGYTF.

J is TRBJ2-7 and V is TRBV13; D may be TRBD1 (6 bases). The length of the CDR3 is 15 residues. Trimming removed 4 bases at V and 2 bases at J, with 15 bases between. Germline lookup yields CDR1 PRHDT and CDR2 FYEKMQ (reference sequence). The CDR3 bases are TGTGCCAGCAGCTCCACCAGGGGTGCCCCCTACGAGCAGTACTTC. Protein product: CASSSTRGAPYEQYF.

The chain joins TRBV28 to TRBJ2-7, with D possibly being TRBD1 (5 bases). The CDR3 runs to 16 residues. Deletions cut 3 bases from V and 0 bases from J, with 15 bases between. Germline CDR1 MDHEN, CDR2 SYDVKM. This CDR3 reads CASSFGPNRSSYEQYF. In nucleotides, the CDR3 is TGTGCCAGCAGTTTTGGCCCAAACAGGAGCTCCTACGAGCAGTACTTC.

This chain links TRBV19 with TRBJ2-2; D is possibly TRBD1 (5 bases). The V end was cut by 5 bases, the J end by 7 bases, with 11 bases between. Per the germline V gene, CDR1 is LNHDA and CDR2 is SQIVND (reference sequence). The CDR3 runs to 13 residues. This chain's CDR3 is CASSQGTVGELFF. The CDR3 bases are TGTGCCAGTAGTCAGGGCACGGTCGGGGAGCTGTTTTTT.

This chain links TRBV2 with TRBJ2-1; no reliable D call. The CDR3 has 12 amino acids. V was cut by 3 bases and J by 9 bases, with 9 bases left in between. Germline CDR1 and CDR2: SNHLY and FYNNEI. The CDR3 DNA reads TGTGCCAGCAGTGATGAGAAAGTTGAGCAGTTCTTC. Its protein is CASSDEKVEQFF.

The gene calls are TRBV7-2 and TRBJ2-7, with 7 bases that match TRBD1. The germline CDR1 and CDR2 sequences are SGHTA and FQGNSA. J lost 1 base, V lost 1 base, and 4 bases had no gene match. The CDR3 runs 15 residues. CDR3 DNA sequence: TGTGCCAGCAGCTTAGAGGGACAGCCTTCCTACGAGCAGTACTTC. The encoded protein is CASSLEGQPSYEQYF.

The CDR3 DNA follows: TGTGCCAGCATGTGGTCAGCGAACAATGAGCAGTTCTTC. Its translation is CASMWSANNEQFF. The chain carries TRBV6-1 and TRBJ2-1; D remains unclear. Per germline, CDR1 MNHNS and CDR2 SASEGT. The CDR3 covers 13 residues. V was cut by 7 bases and J by 5 bases, with 12 bases left in between.

The chain combines TRBV4-2 with TRBJ2-7; 10 nucleotides match TRBD2. CDR3 length: 15 amino acids. Looked up from germline, CDR1 is LGHNA and CDR2 is YNFKEQ. The ends lost 4 bases at V and 0 bases at J; junction bases unmatched: 3. This chain's CDR3 is CASSLASGSSYEQYF. For the CDR3, the DNA is TGTGCCAGCAGCCTGGCTAGCGGGAGCTCCTACGAGCAGTACTTC.

The chain is built from TRBV6-5 and TRBJ2-7, with unresolved D. The ends were cut back, 6 bases at V and 2 bases at J, with 5 bases in the middle. Germline CDR1 MNHEY, CDR2 SVGAGI. The CDR3 has 11 residues. CDR3 nucleotides: TGTGCCAGCAGGGGCCCCTACGAGCAGTACTTC. Amino acid sequence: CASRGPYEQYF.

This sequence joins TRBV5-4 and TRBJ2-7; D not resolved. Between the trimmed V and J ends, which lost 0 bases and 6 bases, there was a span of 4 bases. The V gene's germline CDR1 is SGHNT and CDR2 YYREEE (reference sequence). The CDR3 has 11 residues. The CDR3 protein is CASSLEGEQYF. CDR3 nucleotides: TGTGCCAGCAGCTTGGAGGGCGAGCAGTACTTC.

This sequence joins TRBV11-2 and TRBJ2-1; 8 bases map to TRBD2. V lost 5 bases and J lost 8; bases outside the gene matches: 14. There are 16 residues in the CDR3. In germline, CDR1 is SGHAT, CDR2 FQNNGV. CDR3: CASSRLSGRASDEQFF. The CDR3 nucleotides read TGTGCCAGCAGCCGCTTGAGCGGGAGAGCCTCGGATGAGCAGTTCTTC.

The chain recombines TRBV28 with TRBJ2-6; 10 bases map to TRBD1. The germline CDR1 and CDR2 sequences are MDHEN and SYDVKM. Losses at the gene ends were 5 bases for V and 4 bases for J; bases not matched to a gene: 14. The CDR3 spans 19 residues. The CDR3 sequence is CASSAPGATGGAGANVLTF. Here the CDR3 DNA reads TGTGCCAGCAGTGCGCCGGGAGCGACAGGGGGCGCCGGGGCCAACGTCCTGACTTTC.

This clone turned up a few times. The rearrangement joins TRBV4-2 to TRBJ2-7; D unresolved. The V and J ends lost 4 bases and 1 base respectively, with 5 bases between them. The CDR3 runs 12 residues. Germline CDR1 LGHNA, CDR2 YNFKEQ. The CDR3 protein is CASSLTSYEQYF. CDR3 DNA sequence: TGTGCCAGCAGCCTTACATCCTACGAGCAGTACTTC.

The rearrangement joins TRBV11-2 to TRBJ1-6; the D gene is possibly TRBD1 (5 bases). Trimming pared 3 bases from V and 7 bases from J, leaving 13 bases between. The CDR3 totals 15 residues. Germline lookup yields CDR1 SGHAT and CDR2 FQNNGV. The CDR3 spells CASSFRGRLNSPLHF. The CDR3 DNA is TGTGCCAGCAGCTTTAGGGGACGTCTGAATTCACCCCTCCACTTT.

This rearrangement joins TRBV5-4 to TRBJ2-2, with D perhaps TRBD2 (5 bases). This CDR3 has 15 residues. Deletions cut 0 bases from V and 4 bases from J, with 10 bases between. The germline CDR1 and CDR2 sequences are SGHNT and YYREEE (reference sequence). The CDR3, as DNA: TGTGCCAGCAGCTTGGGAGGGTTAGCCACCGGGGAGCTGTTTTTT. This gives the protein CASSLGGLATGELFF.

The chain has TRBV9 and TRBJ2-7; 9 positions agree with TRBD1. Germline lookup yields CDR1 SGDLS and CDR2 YYNGEE. The CDR3 covers 15 residues. Trimming took 4 bases from V and 0 from J; bases not matched to a gene: 5. The CDR3 region is CASSPGDRASYEQYF. Here the CDR3 DNA reads TGTGCCAGCAGCCCAGGGGACAGGGCCTCCTACGAGCAGTACTTC.

The chain uses TRBV30 and TRBJ1-1; D ambiguous. Trimming cost V 1 base and J 3 bases, with 6 bases left between them. This CDR3 has 12 residues. In germline, CDR1 is GTSNPN, CDR2 SVGIG (reference sequence). The CDR3, as DNA: TGTGCCTGGAGTGGACTCTACACTGAAGCTTTCTTT. Amino acid sequence: CAWSGLYTEAFF.

The chain recombines TRBV19 with TRBJ2-7; 9 bases are a match to TRBD1. The junction had 4 bases not matched to a gene; V was cut back by 5 bases and J by 2 bases. The CDR3 has 14 amino acids. Germline CDR1 reads LNHDA; CDR2 reads SQIVND (reference sequence). The CDR3, as DNA: TGTGCCAGTAGTGCCGGGACAGGGACCTACGAGCAGTACTTC. It codes for CASSAGTGTYEQYF.

CDR3 sequence (DNA): TGCGCCAGCAGCTTGGGGGAGAACTATGGCTACACCTTC. It codes for CASSLGENYGYTF. The chain has TRBV5-1 and TRBJ1-2, with D hard to call. Germline-derived CDR1 and CDR2 are SGHRS and YFSETQ. The CDR3 has 13 amino acids. Trimming stripped 0 bases from V and 2 bases from J, with 5 bases between. The full variable domain, with the rest looked up from reference TRBV5-1 and TRBJ1-2, is KAGVTQTPRYLIKTRGQQVTLSCSPISGHRSVSWYQQTPGQGLQFLFEYFSETQRNKGNFPGRFSGRQFSNSRSEMNVSTLELGDSALYLCASSLGENYGYTFGSGTRLTVV.

The J gene is TRBJ1-3, the V gene TRBV7-2, with D uncertain. Germline V CDR1 and CDR2: SGHTA, FQGNSA. This CDR3 is 15 amino acids long. Trimming cost V 4 bases and J 1 base, with 11 bases left between them. CDR3 nucleotides: TGTGCCAGCAGCTCCGCGAGAATGTCTGGAAACACCATATATTTT. Amino acids: CASSSARMSGNTIYF.

The rearrangement joins TRBV6-5 to TRBJ1-6; D possibly corresponds to TRBD1 (5 bases). The CDR3 consists of 14 residues. Germline V CDR1 and CDR2: MNHEY, SVGAGI. V gave up 2 bases and J gave up 10 bases, with 12 bases separating them. The CDR3 loop is CASSYQGWESPLHF. The CDR3 bases are TGTGCCAGCAGTTACCAGGGTTGGGAATCACCCCTCCACTTT.

The chain has TRBV30 and TRBJ2-5; D assignment may be TRBD1 or TRBD2 (5 bases each). The CDR3 consists of 11 residues. With 5 bases removed from V and 7 bases from J, the gap between germline ends came to 11 bases. Germline V gives CDR1 GTSNPN, CDR2 SVGIG (reference sequence). CDR3 nucleotides: TGTGCCTGGGAGGGGTTTGGGACCCAGTACTTC. It is translated as CAWEGFGTQYF.

The rearrangement joins TRBV18 to TRBJ2-1; D gene unclear. Trimming removed 4 bases from V and 3 bases from J, with 16 bases in between. The length of the CDR3 is 16 residues. In germline, CDR1 is KGHSH, CDR2 LQKENI. This CDR3 reads CASSRGPTTGYNEQFF. DNA for the CDR3: TGTGCCAGCTCACGCGGACCAACAACCGGCTACAATGAGCAGTTCTTC.

V gene TRBV7-3 combines with J gene TRBJ2-2; D possibly corresponds to TRBD2 (7 bases). V was trimmed by 5 bases and J by 7 bases, leaving 23 bases between them. The CDR3 extends over 17 amino acids. Per germline, CDR1 SGHTA and CDR2 FQGTGA. The CDR3 DNA reads TGTGCCAGCAGCCCAAAGGGGGGGAGTAGCTTACGCGGGGAGCTGTTTTTT. Translating it yields CASSPKGGSSLRGELFF.

The table lists this clone with a count of one. The rearrangement joins TRBV7-3 to TRBJ2-1, with TRBD2 matching 8 bases. CDR1 is SGHTA, CDR2 FQGTGA, per germline. The CDR3 sequence is 15 residues long. With V trimmed by 5 bases and J by 8 bases, 11 bases remained unmatched. The CDR3 nucleotides are TGTGCCAGCAGCCCCGGGACTAGTAGTCCGCATGAGCAGTTCTTC. It is translated as CASSPGTSSPHEQFF.

V usage is TRBV20-1 and J usage is TRBJ2-7; D not certain. The CDR3 sequence is 10 residues long. The V gene lost 6 bases and the J gene lost 6 bases, with 9 bases spanning the gap. Germline V CDR1 and CDR2: DFQATT, SNEGSKA (reference sequence). CDR3 coding DNA: TGCAGTGCCCGGAATATCGAGCAGTACTTC. Its translation: CSARNIEQYF.